This T cell receptor beta chain was captured by sequencing in a study of shared clonotypes between healthy human individuals. V lost 4 bases to trimming and J lost 2 bases, with 11 bases between them. This CDR3 is built from 14 residues. CDR1 MDHEN and CDR2 SYDVKM come from the germline V gene. TCRdb keeps only in-frame clones here, not all; method: immunoSEQ multiplex PCR. The data show over 850,000 clones, with 75% to 85% seen just once and roughly 0.55% held by the top ten. The chain has TRBV28 and TRBJ1-2; TRBD1 is a possible D gene (5 bases). The sequence derives from a man aged 18 to 30 in good health. Some clones in this sample may be carry-over from other donors' samples. The material sequenced was memory CD4+ T cells from PBMCs. Stated subset: CD45RA-negative fraction. CDR3 sequence reads: CASSSSGGNYGYTF. CDR3 nucleotide sequence: TGTGCCAGCAGTTCCTCGGGGGGAAACTATGGCTACACCTTC.